This TCR beta chain was captured in a study of blood T cell repertoires in COVID-19. Looking at the study overall: Samples representing acute and convalescent COVID-19 were sourced from the United States, Italy and Spain. T cells, B-cell-depleted T cells, or PBMCs supplied cDNA or gDNA.

Seattle participants joined during active infection and were tracked over time. In the original workflow: Amplified reference gene primers provided the basis for estimating nucleated cell counts. Repertoires were generated with immunoSEQ multiplex PCR, while TCRdb's copy carries only in-frame clones and drops some. D and trimming come from the DNA, and the V and J calls and clone size come from that table. This table has 350,000 or so clones, roughly 90% appearing once. CDR1 is SGHTA and CDR2 is FQGNSA in the germline V gene. The CDR3 extends over 15 amino acids. V was pared by 1 base and J by 9 bases, with 8 bases of the junction left unmatched.

The sequence came from a woman aged 55-70 years with COVID-19, enrolled during active disease. The V gene is TRBV7-2, the J gene TRBJ2-2, with 7 bases that match TRBD2. The sample was peripheral blood. CDR3 nucleotide sequence: TGTGCCAGCAGCTTAGACACTAGCGTGGGCAGGGAGCTGTTTTTT. Protein sequence: CASSLDTSVGRELFF. The full variable domain, in which reference TRBV7-2 and TRBJ2-2 provide the parts outside the CDR3, is GAGVSQSPSNKVTEKGKDVELRCDPISGHTALYWYRQSLGQGLEFLIYFQGNSAPDKSGLPSDRFSAERTGGSVSTLTIQRTQQEDSAVYLCASSLDTSVGRELFFGEGSRLTVL.